These 8 T cell receptor beta chains came from one sample sequenced in a study of T cell responses to AZD1222 COVID-19 vaccine (dated by TCRdb to 2020 to 2023). Per the publication, the time point label means: baseline before first vaccination. The library was made by the immunoSEQ multiplex PCR assay. TCRdb took over this immuneACCESS table, retaining in-frame rearrangements with V and J assigned. Such tables are incomplete; in checked studies, under half of the missing clones stem from an unresolved V gene, and the remainder is unexplained. The sample has some 110,000 clones on record, more than 75% of them singletons. Less than 6% of the sample comes from the top ten. The source material was peripheral blood, sampled on day 0 of AZD1222 vaccination. Receptors were obtained from an adult in good health.

This clone was recorded at least ten times. The gene calls are TRBV7-2 and TRBJ1-2, with unresolved D. Trimming took off 8 bases at V and 2 bases at J, with 12 bases between the two ends. This CDR3 has 13 amino acids. Germline CDR1 and CDR2: SGHTA and FQGNSA. This CDR3 is CASARQVNYGYTF. The CDR3 DNA reads as TGTGCCAGCGCCAGGCAGGTGAACTATGGCTACACCTTC.

The chain is built from TRBV19 and TRBJ2-7; D tentatively fits TRBD1 or TRBD2 (5 bases each). The CDR3 has 15 residues. V lost 3 bases to trimming and J lost 6 bases, with 18 bases between them. Germline V gene lookup returns CDR1 LNHDA and CDR2 SQIVND (reference sequence). The CDR3 sequence is CASSILGTEAREQYF. CDR3 bases: TGTGCCAGTAGTATCTTAGGGACCGAAGCTCGCGAGCAGTACTTC.

The rearrangement uses TRBV7-2 and TRBJ1-1; D unclear. The CDR3 is 13 residues long. CDR1 and CDR2 from the germline V gene are SGHTA and FQGNSA. The V gene lost 1 base and the J gene lost 1 base, with 4 bases spanning the gap. The CDR3 bases are TGTGCCAGCAGCTTAGTTGGGAACACTGAAGCTTTCTTT. Translation: CASSLVGNTEAFF.

This clone was detected a few times. The J gene is TRBJ1-2, the V gene TRBV5-1; no definite D call. The V and J ends lost 3 bases and 5 bases respectively, with 20 bases between them. This CDR3 contains 16 residues. CDR1 and CDR2 (germline): SGHRS, YFSETQ. The DNA of the CDR3 is TGCGCCAGCAGCTCGGAAGGTGCAAGTTTGGGGTATGGCTACACCTTC. Translating it yields CASSSEGASLGYGYTF.

This CDR3 is CASSRGQINQPQHF. For the CDR3, the DNA is TGTGCCAGCAGTAGAGGACAGATAAATCAGCCCCAGCATTTT. The V and J genes are TRBV28 and TRBJ1-5; TRBD1 is a possible D gene (6 bases). The CDR3 is 14 residues long. Germline lookup yields CDR1 MDHEN and CDR2 SYDVKM. The ends were cut back, 5 bases at V and 4 bases at J, with 12 bases in the middle.

The chain employs TRBV10-3 and TRBJ2-3, with a tentative D call TRBD1 (7 bases). This CDR3 is built from 17 residues. The V end was cut by 4 bases, the J end by 3 bases, with 20 bases between. Germline CDR1 ENHRY, CDR2 SYGVKD. The CDR3 reads CAISASVQGRGTDTQYF. CDR3 sequence (DNA): TGTGCCATCAGTGCTTCGGTACAGGGGCGGGGTACAGATACGCAGTATTTT.

V and J are TRBV15 and TRBJ1-5; D possibly corresponds to TRBD1 (5 bases). CDR3 size: 14 residues. The germline gives CDR1 LNHNV, CDR2 YYDKDF (reference sequence). V was clipped by 1 base and J by 1 base, with 5 bases between them. The CDR3 loop reads CATSRGGSNQPQHF. DNA of the CDR3: TGTGCCACCAGCAGAGGGGGGAGCAATCAGCCCCAGCATTTT. Variable domain in full (rest from reference TRBV15 and TRBJ1-5): DAMVIQNPRYQVTQFGKPVTLSCSQTLNHNVMYWYQQKSSQAPKLLFHYYDKDFNNEADTPDNFQSRRPNTSFCFLDIRSPGLGDTAMYLCATSRGGSNQPQHFGDGTRLSIL.

The rearrangement joins TRBV11-2 to TRBJ2-7; D might be TRBD1 (5 bases). Germline assignment: CDR1 SGHAT and CDR2 FQNNGV. The CDR3 spans 14 residues. Trimming removed 4 bases from V and 6 bases from J, with 16 bases in between. The CDR3 nucleotides are TGTGCCAGCAGCTCCCGGGTGGTAGGGGTCGAGCAGTACTTC. Translating it yields CASSSRVVGVEQYF.